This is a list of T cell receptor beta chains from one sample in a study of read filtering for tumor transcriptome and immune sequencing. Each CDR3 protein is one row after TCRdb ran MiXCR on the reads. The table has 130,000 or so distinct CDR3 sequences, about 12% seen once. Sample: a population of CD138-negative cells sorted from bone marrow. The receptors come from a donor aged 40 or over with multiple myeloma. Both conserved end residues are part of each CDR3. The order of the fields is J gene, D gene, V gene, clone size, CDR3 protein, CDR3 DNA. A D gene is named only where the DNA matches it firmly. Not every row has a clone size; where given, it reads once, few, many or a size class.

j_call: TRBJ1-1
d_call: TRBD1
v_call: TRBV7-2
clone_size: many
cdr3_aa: CASSRDRGPNTEAFF
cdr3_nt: TGTGCCAGCAGCAGAGACAGGGGGCCGAACACTGAAGCTTTCTTT

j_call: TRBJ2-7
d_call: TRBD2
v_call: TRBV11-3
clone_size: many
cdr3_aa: CASSLAGGFWEQYF
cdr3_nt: TGTGCCAGCAGCTTAGCGGGAGGGTTTTGGGAGCAGTACTTC

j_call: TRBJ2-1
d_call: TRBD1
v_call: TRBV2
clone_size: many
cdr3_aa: CASIRGDRGYNEQFF
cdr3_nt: TGTGCCAGCATCCGCGGGGACAGGGGCTACAATGAGCAGTTCTTC

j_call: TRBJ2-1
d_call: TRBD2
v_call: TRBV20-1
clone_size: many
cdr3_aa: CSARGLAVSSYNEQFF
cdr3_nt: TGCAGTGCTAGAGGTCTAGCGGTGAGCTCCTACAATGAGCAGTTCTTC

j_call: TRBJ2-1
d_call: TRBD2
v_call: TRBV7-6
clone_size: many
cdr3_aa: CACSLESGSYDEQFF
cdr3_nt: TGTGCCTGCAGCTTAGAAAGCGGGAGTTATGATGAGCAGTTCTTC

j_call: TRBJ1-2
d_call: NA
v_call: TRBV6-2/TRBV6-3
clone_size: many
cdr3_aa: CASSYSWQKEDGYTF
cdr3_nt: TGTGCCAGCAGTTACTCTTGGCAGAAGGAGGATGGCTACACCTTC

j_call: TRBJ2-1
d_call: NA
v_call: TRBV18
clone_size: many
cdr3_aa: CASSPGFYGFLVTNEQFF
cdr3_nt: TGTGCCAGCTCACCAGGATTTTATGGCTTCCTCGTAACCAATGAGCAGTTCTTC

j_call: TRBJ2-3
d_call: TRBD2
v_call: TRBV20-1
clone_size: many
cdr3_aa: CSATLVDTRLAVSTDTQYF
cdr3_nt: TGCAGTGCTACCCTAGTGGACACGAGACTAGCGGTGAGCACAGATACGCAGTATTTT

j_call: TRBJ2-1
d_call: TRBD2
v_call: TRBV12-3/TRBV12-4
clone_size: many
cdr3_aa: CASNPGTSGTNEQFF
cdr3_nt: TGTGCCAGCAATCCCGGGACTAGCGGGACCAATGAGCAGTTCTTC

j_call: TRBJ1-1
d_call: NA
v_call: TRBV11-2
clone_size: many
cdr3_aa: CASSLDGRSWGTEAFF
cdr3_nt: TGTGCCAGCAGCTTAGATGGGAGGTCCTGGGGCACTGAAGCTTTCTTT

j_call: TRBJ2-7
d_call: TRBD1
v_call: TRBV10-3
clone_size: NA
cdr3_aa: CAISGDRGPYEQCF
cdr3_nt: TGTGCCATCAGTGGGGACAGGGGGCCCTACGAGCAGTGCTTC

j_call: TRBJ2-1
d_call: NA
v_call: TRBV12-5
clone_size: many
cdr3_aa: CASGFKQGLSYNEQFF
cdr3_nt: TGTGCTAGTGGCTTCAAGCAGGGGCTCTCCTACAATGAGCAGTTCTTC

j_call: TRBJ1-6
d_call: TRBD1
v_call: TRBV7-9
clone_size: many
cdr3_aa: CASSFTRQGRNSPLHF
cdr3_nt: TGTGCCAGCAGCTTCACCCGACAGGGAAGAAATTCACCCCTCCACTTT

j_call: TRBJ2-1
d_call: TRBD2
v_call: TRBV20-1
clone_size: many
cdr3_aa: CSARLLASSSYNEQFF
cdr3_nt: TGCAGTGCTAGGTTACTAGCGTCTAGCTCCTACAATGAGCAGTTCTTC

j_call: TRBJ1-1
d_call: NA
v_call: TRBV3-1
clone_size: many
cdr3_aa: CASSDTENTEAFF
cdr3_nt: TGTGCCAGCAGCGATACAGAGAACACTGAAGCTTTCTTT

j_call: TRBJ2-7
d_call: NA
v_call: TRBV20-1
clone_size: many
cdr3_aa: CSAREGPAEQYF
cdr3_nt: TGCAGTGCTAGAGAGGGACCCGCCGAGCAGTACTTC

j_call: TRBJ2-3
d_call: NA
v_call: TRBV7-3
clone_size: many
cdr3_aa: CASSWDGSTDTQYF
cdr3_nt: TGTGCCAGCAGCTGGGACGGGAGCACAGATACGCAGTATTTT

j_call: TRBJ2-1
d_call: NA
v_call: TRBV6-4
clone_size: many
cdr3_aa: CASSADLNYNEQFF
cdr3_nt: TGTGCCAGCAGTGCCGACTTGAACTACAATGAGCAGTTCTTC

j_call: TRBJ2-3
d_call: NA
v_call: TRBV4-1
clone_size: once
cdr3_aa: CARSQTQAPPDTQYF
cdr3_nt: TGCGCCCGCAGCCAAACGCAGGCACCGCCGGATACGCAGTATTTT

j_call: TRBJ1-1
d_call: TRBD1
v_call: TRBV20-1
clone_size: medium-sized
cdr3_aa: CSARGVGTGGEGTEAFF
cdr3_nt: TGCAGTGCTAGAGGGGTGGGGACAGGGGGGGAAGGCACTGAAGCTTTCTTT

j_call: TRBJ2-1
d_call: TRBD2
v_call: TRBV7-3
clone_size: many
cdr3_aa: CASSPKPGQGLAGGFHNEQFF
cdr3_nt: TGTGCCAGCAGCCCCAAACCTGGACAGGGCCTAGCGGGAGGGTTCCACAATGAGCAGTTCTTC

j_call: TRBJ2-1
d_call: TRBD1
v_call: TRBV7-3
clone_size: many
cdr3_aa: CASSLPGTAGNEQFF
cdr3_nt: TGTGCCAGCAGCTTACCAGGGACAGCAGGGAATGAGCAGTTCTTC

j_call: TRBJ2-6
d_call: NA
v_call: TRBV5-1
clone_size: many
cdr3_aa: CASSLGGVGANVLTF
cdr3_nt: TGCGCCAGCAGCTTGGGAGGGGTCGGGGCCAACGTCCTGACTTTC

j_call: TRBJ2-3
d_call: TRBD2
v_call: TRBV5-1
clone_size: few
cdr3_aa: CASSLELAGEDTQYF
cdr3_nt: TGCGCCAGCAGCTTGGAGCTAGCGGGAGAGGATACGCAGTATTTT

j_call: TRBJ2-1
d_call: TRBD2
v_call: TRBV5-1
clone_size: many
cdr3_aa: CASSLAESSGISEQFF
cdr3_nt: TGCGCCAGCAGCTTGGCCGAGTCTAGCGGGATCAGCGAGCAGTTCTTC

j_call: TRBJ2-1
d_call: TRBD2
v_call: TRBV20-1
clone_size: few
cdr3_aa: CSARLAGGPFPLF
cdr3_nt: TGCAGTGCTAGACTAGCGGGAGGGCCGTTTCCGCTCTTC

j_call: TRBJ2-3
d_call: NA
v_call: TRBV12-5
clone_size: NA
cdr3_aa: CASGLVDPTDTQYF
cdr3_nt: TGTGCTAGTGGTTTGGTAGATCCAACAGATACGCAGTATTTT

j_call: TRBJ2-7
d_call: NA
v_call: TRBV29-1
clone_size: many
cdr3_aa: CSVGDVGLEQYF
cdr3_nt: TGCAGCGTTGGCGATGTTGGGCTCGAGCAGTACTTC

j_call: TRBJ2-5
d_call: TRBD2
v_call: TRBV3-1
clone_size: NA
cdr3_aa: CASSRASGGETQYF
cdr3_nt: TGTGCCAGCAGCCGGGCTAGCGGAGGCGAGACCCAGTACTTC

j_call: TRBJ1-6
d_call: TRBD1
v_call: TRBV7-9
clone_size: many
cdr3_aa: CASSPQGGDSPLHF
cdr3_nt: TGTGCCAGCAGCCCGCAGGGGGGAGATTCACCCCTCCACTTT

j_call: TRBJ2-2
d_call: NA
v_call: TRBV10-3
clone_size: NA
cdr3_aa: CAISEGGQYTGELFF
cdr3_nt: TGTGCCATCAGTGAGGGGGGTCAGTACACCGGGGAGCTGTTTTTT

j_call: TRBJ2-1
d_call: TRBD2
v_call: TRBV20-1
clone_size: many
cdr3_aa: CSAHSPSGRSYNEQFF
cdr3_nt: TGCAGTGCCCATTCGCCTAGCGGGCGCTCCTACAATGAGCAGTTCTTC

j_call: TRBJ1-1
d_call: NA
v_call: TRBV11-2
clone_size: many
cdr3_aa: CASSLVAAEAFF
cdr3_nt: TGTGCCAGCAGCTTAGTAGCCGCTGAAGCTTTCTTT

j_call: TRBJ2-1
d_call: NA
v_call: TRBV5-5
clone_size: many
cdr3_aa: CASSLGPSAALPYNEQFF
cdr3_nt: TGTGCCAGCAGCTTGGGCCCCTCAGCGGCCCTCCCCTACAATGAGCAGTTCTTC

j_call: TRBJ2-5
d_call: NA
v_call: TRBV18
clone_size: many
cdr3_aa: CASSPPRPQETQYF
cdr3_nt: TGTGCCAGCTCACCACCCCGCCCTCAAGAGACCCAGTACTTC

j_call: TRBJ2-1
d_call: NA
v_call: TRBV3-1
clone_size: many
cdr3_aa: CASSQIGRGGYNEQFF
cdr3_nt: TGTGCCAGCAGCCAGATAGGCAGGGGCGGCTACAATGAGCAGTTCTTC

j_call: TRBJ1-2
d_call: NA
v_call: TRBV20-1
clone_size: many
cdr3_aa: CSARDPAPSPDGYTF
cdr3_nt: TGCAGTGCTAGAGATCCGGCACCAAGTCCGGATGGCTACACCTTC

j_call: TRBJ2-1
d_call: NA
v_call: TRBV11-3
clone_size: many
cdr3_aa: CASSLVAVTYNEQFF
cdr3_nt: TGTGCCAGCAGCTTAGTAGCGGTAACCTACAATGAGCAGTTCTTC

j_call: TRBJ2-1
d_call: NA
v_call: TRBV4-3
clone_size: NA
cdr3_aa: CARSQGNMGEQFF
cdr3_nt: TGCGCCCGCAGCCAAGGAAACATGGGTGAGCAGTTCTTC

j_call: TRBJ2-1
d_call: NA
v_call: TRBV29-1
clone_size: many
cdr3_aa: CSVGGGPGSYNEQFF
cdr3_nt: TGCAGCGTAGGGGGGGGGCCTGGCTCCTACAATGAGCAGTTCTTC

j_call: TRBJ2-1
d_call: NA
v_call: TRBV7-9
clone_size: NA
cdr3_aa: CASSSAPGAILNGQFF
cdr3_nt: TGTGCCAGCAGCTCAGCACCGGGAGCCATTCTAAATGGGCAGTTCTTC

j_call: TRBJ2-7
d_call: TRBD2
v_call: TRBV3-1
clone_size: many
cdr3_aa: CASSQDASGRYEQYF
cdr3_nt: TGTGCCAGCAGCCAAGACGCTAGCGGGAGATACGAGCAGTACTTC